The source of this TCR beta chain is a study of low-dose radiotherapy and immunotherapy resistance in tumors. TRAV and TRBV primers primed cDNA for both TCRalpha and TCRbeta. The authors ran around 18 PCR cycles to amplify TCRs with a constant-region primer and V-primer adapter. TCRdb re-analysed the reads in MiXCR, keeping a single row per CDR3 protein. The data show about 17,000 distinct CDR3 sequences, 70% seen once. CDR1 is MDHEN, CDR2 SYDVKM, per germline. The V gene end was trimmed by 6 bases and the J gene end by 2 bases; junction bases not matched to a gene: 6. The CDR3 has 14 residues. The V call is TRBV28, the J call TRBJ2-7; 8 bases map to TRBD1. This receptor was obtained from a human donor with advanced metastatic prostate, ovarian, gallbladder or colorectal cancer (not recorded which). This table probably holds off-target reads from a library built for another chain. The CDR3 protein is CASSPYRGTYEQYF. CDR3 bases: TGTGCCAGCAGCCCCTACAGGGGGACCTACGAGCAGTACTTC.